The TCR beta chain described here comes from a study of T cell repertoires and Cas9 in healthy adults. Clones were sequenced by immunoSEQ multiplex PCR, and TCRdb holds only the in-frame ones, with some missing. The sample records approximately 22,000 clones, about 92% being singletons. The germline V gene encodes CDR1 SGHDN and CDR2 FVKESK. V lost 0 bases to trimming and J lost 5 bases, with 10 bases between them. The CDR3 has 14 residues. The sample was CD4+ effector T cells (CD127+, CD25-, CD137-, CD154-) from PBMCs; culture status not recorded. This sequence was found in a human donor in good health. The V gene is TRBV14, the J gene TRBJ1-2, with D maybe TRBD1 (5 bases). In nucleotides, the CDR3 is TGTGCCAGCAGCCAAGACGTAAGGGGTTATGGCTACACCTTC. Residues: CASSQDVRGYGYTF.